A single sample is the source of the 26 T cell receptor beta chains below, sequenced in a study of blood T cell repertoires in COVID-19. Sequenced by immunoSEQ multiplex PCR; TCRdb stores in-frame clones only, minus some. Of approximately 360,000 clones listed, roughly four fifths are singletons. The sequenced sample consisted of PBMCs or T cells enriched from blood (not recorded which). The source is a woman aged 45-60 years who had recovered from COVID-19.

This clone was counted only a few times. The chain recombines TRBV7-3 with TRBJ2-1, with TRBD2 matching 10 bases. This CDR3 comprises 15 residues. Germline CDR1 is SGHTA and CDR2 is FQGTGA. V lost 3 bases to trimming and J lost 2 bases; unmatched junction nucleotides: 1. CDR3 in amino acids: CASSLLAGAYNEQFF. For the CDR3, the DNA is TGTGCCAGCAGCTTGCTAGCGGGAGCCTACAATGAGCAGTTCTTC.

A word on this clone: A much larger clonotype is one base distant, so this may be a read error. Other DNA sequences within the sample encode an identical CDR3. The chain links TRBV5-1 to TRBJ1-1; 9 bases match TRBD1. Per germline, CDR1 SGHRS and CDR2 YFSETQ. There are 13 residues in the CDR3. The CDR3 nucleotides are TGCGCTAGCAGCGGGGGGACAGGGCCCGAAGCTTTCTTT. Protein sequence: CASSGGTGPEAFF.

The V and J genes are TRBV5-6 and TRBJ1-1; the D is unclear. From germline, CDR1 is SGHDT and CDR2 YYEEEE. This CDR3 comprises 18 residues. Trimming took 4 bases from V and 0 from J, leaving 22 bases between them. CDR3 in amino acids: CASSGGLRRRYVNTEAFF. DNA for the CDR3: TGTGCCAGCAGCGGAGGACTTCGAAGAAGGTACGTGAACACTGAAGCTTTCTTT.

The chain uses TRBV6-4 and TRBJ2-7; D is unclear. Germline lookup yields CDR1 MRHNA and CDR2 SNTAGT. The CDR3 consists of 14 residues. The V end was cut by 9 bases, the J end by 0 bases, with 15 bases between. In DNA form, the CDR3 reads TGTGCCAGTAGGCGAGACAAGAGCTCCTACGAGCAGTACTTC. Protein product: CASRRDKSSYEQYF.

As for this clone: Other DNA sequences in the sample encode the same CDR3. This chain joins TRBV5-1 and TRBJ1-1; 9 nucleotides align to TRBD1. Germline V gives CDR1 SGHRS, CDR2 YFSETQ. V shed 3 bases, J shed 5 bases, and the junction held 5 bases outside the gene matches. The CDR3 length is 14 residues. The CDR3 nucleotides are TGCGCCAGCAGCTCCGGACAGGGGTGGACTGAAGCTTTCTTT. This codes for CASSSGQGWTEAFF. The full variable domain, its missing parts supplied by reference TRBV5-1 and TRBJ1-1, is KAGVTQTPRYLIKTRGQQVTLSCSPISGHRSVSWYQQTPGQGLQFLFEYFSETQRNKGNFPGRFSGRQFSNSRSEMNVSTLELGDSALYLCASSSGQGWTEAFFGQGTRLTVV.

A few counts support this clone. The chain couples TRBV12-3 or TRBV12-4 to TRBJ1-2, with D uncertain. The germline V and J ends were trimmed by 4 bases and 6 bases, with 9 bases remaining between them. CDR3 size: 12 residues. CDR3 protein: CASSSFRNGYTF. The DNA of the CDR3 is TGTGCCAGCAGTTCCTTTCGTAATGGCTACACCTTC.

J is TRBJ1-4 and V is TRBV10-3, with 7 nucleotides matching TRBD1. Germline CDR1 is ENHRY and CDR2 is SYGVKD. With V trimmed by 2 bases and J by 1 base, 4 bases remained unmatched. The CDR3 is 16 amino acids. CDR3 amino acids: CAISEEGAVTNEKLFF. The CDR3 region has the DNA TGTGCCATCAGTGAGGAGGGGGCGGTAACTAATGAAAAACTGTTTTTT.

This clone turned up a few times. The V call is TRBV19, the J call TRBJ1-2; D gene uncertain. The germline V and J ends were trimmed by 0 bases and 1 base, with 3 bases remaining between them. This CDR3 contains 13 residues. In germline, CDR1 is LNHDA, CDR2 SQIVND (reference sequence). The CDR3 nucleotides are TGTGCCAGTAGTATAGACAGTAACTATGGCTACACCTTC. Translation: CASSIDSNYGYTF.

This chain uses TRBV6-1 with TRBJ2-3, with a possible D match to TRBD1 (6 bases). Trimming removed 1 base from V and 2 bases from J, with 13 bases in between. Germline V gene sequence: CDR1 MNHNS, CDR2 SASEGT. The CDR3 consists of 16 residues. In nucleotides, the CDR3 is TGTGCCAGCAGTGAAGACCCAGGGGCCCACACAGATACGCAGTATTTT. Translation: CASSEDPGAHTDTQYF.

The J gene is TRBJ2-3, the V gene TRBV9; TRBD1 aligns across 9 bases. The CDR3 consists of 14 residues. Germline V gene sequence: CDR1 SGDLS, CDR2 YYNGEE. The J segment lost 4 bases and the V segment lost 4 bases, leaving 4 bases of the junction unmatched. This CDR3 reads CASSPGQGSDTQYF. CDR3 coding DNA: TGTGCCAGCAGCCCGGGACAGGGATCAGATACGCAGTATTTT.

The rearrangement joins TRBV29-1 to TRBJ1-4; D is perhaps TRBD1 (6 bases). The CDR3 sequence is 14 residues long. Germline V gene data show CDR1 as SQVTM and CDR2 as ANQGSEA. V lost 6 bases and J lost 1, with 12 bases in between. The CDR3: CSVGGRLTNEKLFF. In nucleotides, the CDR3 is TGCAGCGTAGGGGGTAGATTAACTAATGAAAAACTGTTTTTT.

This clone showed up just a few times. The chain links TRBV7-2 to TRBJ1-6, with D hard to call. The CDR3 contains 16 residues. Trimming pared 6 bases from V and 5 bases from J, leaving 17 bases between. Germline CDR1 and CDR2: SGHTA and FQGNSA. CDR3 DNA: TGTGCCAGCAGTTCCAAGAGGCCCTCTAATAATTCACCCCTCCACTTT. Translated: CASSSKRPSNNSPLHF.

This clone is a singleton in its sample. The genes are TRBV19 and TRBJ2-7; D perhaps matches TRBD2 (5 bases). The CDR3 length is 13 residues. V gave up 10 bases and J gave up 2 bases, with 15 bases separating them. CDR1 LNHDA and CDR2 SQIVND come from the germline V gene (reference sequence). CDR3 DNA sequence: TGTGCCACTCGGGGTGACACAACCTACGAGCAGTACTTC. It codes for CATRGDTTYEQYF.

V is TRBV5-1 and J is TRBJ1-3; unclear D gene. This CDR3 region has 16 residues. The germline gives CDR1 SGHRS, CDR2 YFSETQ. Trimming left V 0 bases short and J 0 bases short, with 10 bases between. CDR3 coding DNA: TGCGCCAGCAGCTTGGCCGGGGTTAGCTCTGGAAACACCATATATTTT. Protein: CASSLAGVSSGNTIYF.

The gene calls are TRBV5-4 and TRBJ2-1; 13 bases are shared with TRBD2. The J segment lost 6 bases and the V segment lost 4 bases, leaving 1 base of the junction unmatched. The CDR3 totals 14 residues. The germline gives CDR1 SGHNT, CDR2 YYREEE (reference sequence). CDR3 protein: CASSRTSGGNEQFF. In DNA form, the CDR3 reads TGTGCCAGCAGCCGGACTAGCGGGGGCAATGAGCAGTTCTTC.

The V and J genes are TRBV2 and TRBJ2-6; no clear D. The CDR3 covers 15 residues. Deletions cut 7 bases from V and 1 base from J, with 11 bases between. Germline V gives CDR1 SNHLY, CDR2 FYNNEI. As DNA, the CDR3 is TGTGCCAGCACCCAAAGCTTATCTGGGGCCAACGTCCTGACTTTC. It is translated as CASTQSLSGANVLTF.

The gene calls are TRBV5-1 and TRBJ1-4; TRBD1 matches 8 bases. The V segment lost 1 base and the J segment 12 bases; nucleotides outside the gene matches: 11. Germline V CDR1 and CDR2: SGHRS, YFSETQ. This CDR3 region has 15 residues. The DNA of the CDR3 is TGCGCCAGCAGCTTGTCAGGGGGCGAGGGATGGGAACTGTTTTTT. As protein: CASSLSGGEGWELFF.

The chain couples TRBV6-5 to TRBJ1-2, with D uncertain. Germline loops: CDR1 MNHEY, CDR2 SVGAGI. The CDR3 is 15 amino acids. Trimming left V 7 bases short and J 8 bases short, with 23 bases between. CDR3 region: CASKKMRPRLGGYTF. The CDR3 nucleotides read TGTGCCAGCAAAAAAATGCGACCGCGCCTAGGAGGCTACACCTTC.

The chain joins TRBV5-1 to TRBJ2-7; 12 bases map to TRBD2. V lost 4 bases and J lost 3; bases outside the gene matches: 5. CDR3 length equals 15 residues. Germline CDR1 and CDR2: SGHRS and YFSETQ. CDR3 residues: CASSLGLAGYYEQYF. The CDR3 nucleotides read TGCGCCAGCAGCCTTGGACTAGCGGGGTACTACGAGCAGTACTTC. Using reference TRBV5-1 and TRBJ2-7 for the parts outside the CDR3, the full variable domain is KAGVTQTPRYLIKTRGQQVTLSCSPISGHRSVSWYQQTPGQGLQFLFEYFSETQRNKGNFPGRFSGRQFSNSRSEMNVSTLELGDSALYLCASSLGLAGYYEQYFGPGTRLTVT.

The chain employs TRBV6-2 or TRBV6-3 and TRBJ1-1; TRBD1 matches 7 bases. The J segment lost 8 bases and the V segment lost 4 bases, leaving 16 bases of the junction unmatched. CDR1 is MNHEY and CDR2 is SVGEGT in the germline V gene. The CDR3 covers 16 residues. The CDR3 region is CASSFPEQGPMGEAFF. The CDR3 coding sequence is TGTGCCAGCAGTTTCCCCGAACAGGGGCCAATGGGAGAAGCTTTCTTT.

J is TRBJ1-1 and V is TRBV9; a possible D gene is TRBD1 (5 bases). This CDR3 has 14 amino acids. CDR1 and CDR2 (germline): SGDLS, YYNGEE. V gave up 0 bases and J gave up 7 bases, with 13 bases separating them. The CDR3 protein is CASSVAFRGSEAFF. The CDR3 DNA is TGTGCCAGCAGCGTAGCATTTCGGGGGAGTGAAGCTTTCTTT.

The V call is TRBV4-3, the J call TRBJ1-2, with D uncertain. This CDR3 region has 16 residues. V was trimmed by 0 bases and J by 0 bases, leaving 11 bases between them. CDR1 is LGHNA, CDR2 YSLEER, per germline. The CDR3 bases are TGCGCCAGCAGCCAAGAGGAGGCAGGAACTAACTATGGCTACACCTTC. Protein: CASSQEEAGTNYGYTF.

J is TRBJ1-1 and V is TRBV7-2, with D uncertain. The CDR3 loop spans 14 amino acids. The germline V and J ends were trimmed by 5 bases and 4 bases, with 14 bases remaining between them. Germline loops: CDR1 SGHTA, CDR2 FQGNSA. CDR3 DNA sequence: TGTGCCAGCAGCCCCCTCGGAGGGAGCACTGAAGCTTTCTTT. It yields the protein CASSPLGGSTEAFF.

The rearrangement links TRBV3-1 (or the pseudogene TRBV3-2) to TRBJ2-2; 8 bases map to TRBD2. CDR1 LGHDT and CDR2 YNNKEL come from the germline V gene (reference sequence). V lost 5 bases, J lost 8 bases, and 13 bases stayed unmatched. CDR3 size: 16 residues. In nucleotides, the CDR3 is TGTGCCAGCAGCTTCGGGGAAGCGGGAGTAGATGGGGAGCTGTTTTTT. Protein sequence: CASSFGEAGVDGELFF.

The chain combines TRBV5-3 with TRBJ1-1; 7 bases align to TRBD1. TRBV5-3 carries the ORF label, with uncertain function. The CDR3 is 17 amino acids. V gave up 3 bases and J gave up 4 bases; unmatched junction bases: 15. The CDR3 sequence: CARSSLGRKQGPTEAFF. For the CDR3, the DNA is TGTGCCAGAAGCTCCCTAGGACGAAAACAGGGGCCCACTGAAGCTTTCTTT.

This chain joins TRBV6-2 or TRBV6-3 and TRBJ1-2; 9 bases agree with TRBD1. This CDR3 is built from 16 residues. V gave up 6 bases and J gave up 3 bases; unmatched junction bases: 11. Germline CDR1 reads MNHEY; CDR2 reads SVGEGT. For the CDR3, the DNA is TGTGCCAGCAGCCTGGACAGGGGCGTTTATGACTATGGCTACACCTTC. As protein: CASSLDRGVYDYGYTF.